This TCR beta chain stems from a study of cytomegalovirus exposure and HLA in healthy donors (TCRdb year 2017). Study-wide context: The 550 to 750 repertoires of the first cohort and the 95 to 150 validation repertoires were produced on the same platform, according to a later analysis. The study was designed to test whether signatures of past pathogen exposure could be identified by cataloging public T cell receptors. Along with the approximately 650-subject first cohort, a separate validation cohort of approximately 110 different subjects was used. High-throughput TCR immunosequencing, statistical association of individual TCRs with disease status, and machine learning were combined to predict cytomegalovirus infection status. Overall study results and their limits: Subsequent analysis determined that TCRs grouped into clusters in the first cohort also showed a tendency toward co-occurrence across the roughly 120 validation repertoires, and roughly 95% of cluster scores exceeded 0. Cytomegalovirus status was reported to be diagnosed by the classifier with high specificity and sensitivity in both the original and validation cohorts. The authors suggested that the approach could potentially be extended to other disease states and immunological phenotypes. The validation cohort had no HLA typing available for a later analysis, so co-occurrence within that cohort was assessed over all 130 or so repertoires. Most TCR sequences were observed very rarely across donors, whereas some public TCRs were present in many individuals. The study gave a list of 150 to 200 TCR beta chains associated with cytomegalovirus. In vitro tests confirmed that three of the cytomegalovirus-associated TCR beta chains recognize cytomegalovirus antigens.

The library was made by the immunoSEQ multiplex PCR assay. Under the source paper's analysis protocol: A statistical classification framework was built to diagnose cytomegalovirus status from the catalog of TCR beta chain sequences. The clones in this table, taken by TCRdb from immuneACCESS, are in-frame only. Not every clone is retained; where verified, under half of the shortfall comes from an unresolved V gene, and the cause of the rest is unknown. From that table come the V and J calls and clone size; the DNA was used to work out D and trimming. The sample profile shows about 110,000 clones; about 85% of them were found once. The top ten clonotypes cover 3% to 3.5% of the sample. The germline V gene provides CDR1 SNHLY and CDR2 FYNNEI. Its CDR3 holds 14 amino acids, cysteine through phenylalanine. The retained sequence is limited to the CDR3, 42 bases, with the frame set at the first base. Trimming accounts for 5 bases at V and 5 bases at J, while the number of junction bases matched to no gene is 8.

The donors belonged to the validation cohort of under 150 subjects, which was separate from the approximately 700-subject first cohort. Details on this clone: Its antigen target is currently unknown. No much larger clonotype is one base removed from it; base qualities were not supplied.

The chain couples TRBV2 to TRBJ2-7; TRBD1 aligns with 8 central bases. Sequencing used PBMCs. The source is a woman between 18 and 29 years old in good health and CMV-seronegative. The bases are TGTGCCAGCAGTTGGACAGGGTTAATCAACGAGCAGTACTTC. Translated, it gives CASSWTGLINEQYF.